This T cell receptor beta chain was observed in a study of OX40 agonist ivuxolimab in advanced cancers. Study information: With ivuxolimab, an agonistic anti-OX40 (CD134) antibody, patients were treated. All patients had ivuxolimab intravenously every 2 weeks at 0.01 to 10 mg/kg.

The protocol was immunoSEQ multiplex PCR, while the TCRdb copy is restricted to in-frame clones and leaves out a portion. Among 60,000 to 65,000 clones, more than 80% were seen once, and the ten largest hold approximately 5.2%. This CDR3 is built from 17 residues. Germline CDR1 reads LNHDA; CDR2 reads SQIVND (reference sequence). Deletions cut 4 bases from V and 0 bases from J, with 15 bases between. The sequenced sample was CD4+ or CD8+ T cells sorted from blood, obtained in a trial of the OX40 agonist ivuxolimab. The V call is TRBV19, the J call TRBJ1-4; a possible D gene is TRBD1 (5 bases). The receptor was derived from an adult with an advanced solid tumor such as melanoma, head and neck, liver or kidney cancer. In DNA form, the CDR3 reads TGTGCCAGTAGTAGGCCCCCTGGGGGGGCAACTAATGAAAAACTGTTTTTT. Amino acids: CASSRPPGGATNEKLFF.